This T cell receptor beta chain was documented in a study of T cells expressing NK-cell markers (dated by TCRdb to the early 2020s). Regarding the study in general: In sorted CD3+CD56+NKG2C+, CD3+CD56+NKG2C- and CD3+CD56-NKG2C+ T-cell subsets from 7 or 8 donors, TCR beta-chain repertoires were profiled. Among the eight sequenced donors, only one was HCMV-seronegative, while the other seven were HCMV-seropositive. Randomly selected healthy volunteers, three men and five women, were used as the eight sequenced donors. Sequencing of the libraries produced 2 x 150 bp reads on Illumina HiSeq 2000/2500, MiSeq or NextSeq. General findings and caveats noted by the study authors: Those dominant clonotypes were again the most abundant among CD3+CD56-NKG2C+ cells in a few donors, at about 25-60.1%. Whether the expanded NKG2C-expressing T cell clones were specific for HCMV antigens remained unclear. In a handful of donors, the dominant CD3+CD56+NKG2C+ clonotypes ranked among the top 10 CD8+ clonotypes, making up 1.0-7.0% of CD8+ T cells.

Sequenced using an Illumina HiSeq 2000. TCR beta cDNA libraries were made by 5'RACE template switching that added a universal primer site and unique molecular identifiers. cDNA synthesis was primed from the TCR beta constant segment and was followed by two successive PCR amplification steps. Concerning the study's data processing: MIGEC was used to demultiplex reads and group the reads by UMI, and MiTCR was used to assemble and quantify clonotypes. To remove erroneous sequences, TCR cDNA sequences were retained only when supported by two or more reads. The tcR package was used for downstream repertoire analysis, and clonotypes were matched between fractions using CDR3 nucleotide sequence together with V segment. Antigen specificity was annotated against VDJdb with VDJmatch, allowing one amino acid substitution in CDR3. The reads went through TCRdb reprocessing, and each CDR3 protein sequence gets one entry with no DNA. The V and J calls and clone size are TCRdb's, not the authors'. The sample has more than 400,000 distinct CDR3 sequences on record. The ten most abundant clones make up approximately 7% of the sample.

A commercial ELISA kit detecting HCMV-specific IgG in serum was used to determine HCMV serostatus. Ficoll density gradient centrifugation was used to isolate peripheral blood mononuclear cells from blood. Details on this clonotype: Its recognized antigen is unknown.

For CDR1 and CDR2, the germline V gene lists SGHRS and YFSETQ. The CDR3 holds 15 amino acids from the cysteine to the phenylalanine. DNA for this receptor is not on file. The sample consisted of blood T cells: a sorted CD56 or NKG2C T cell subset, CD4+ or CD8+ T cells, or bulk PBMC T cells (not recorded which). The clonotype originates from a woman aged 18-69 years in good health. The V and J segments used are TRBV5-1 and TRBJ2-2; TCRdb indicates TRBD1, and absent DNA this call remains unverified. The CDR3 protein is CASSLAPGNTGELFF. The entire variable domain, with the stretches around the CDR3 drawn from the reference TRBV5-1 and TRBJ2-2 proteins, is KAGVTQTPRYLIKTRGQQVTLSCSPISGHRSVSWYQQTPGQGLQFLFEYFSETQRNKGNFPGRFSGRQFSNSRSEMNVSTLELGDSALYLCASSLAPGNTGELFFGEGSRLTVL.